Reported below is one T cell receptor (beta chain). Germline V CDR1 and CDR2: MNHNS, SASEGT. This CDR3 has 13 amino acids. V was cut by 8 bases and J by 5 bases, with 15 bases left in between. Data came from immunoSEQ multiplex PCR; TCRdb stores just in-frame clones and leaves some out. Of about 75,000 clones listed, 94% are singletons. This sample was included in a study of T cell changes during pregnancy in multiple sclerosis. The sequencing here drew on CD4+ T cells from peripheral blood mononuclear cells, taken after pregnancy. The chain has TRBV6-1 and TRBJ2-5; D is unresolved. This TCR was sampled from a female donor with multiple sclerosis, enrolled in a pregnancy study. The CDR3 loop reads CASAVSRRETQYF. In DNA form, the CDR3 reads TGTGCCAGCGCCGTTAGCAGACGGGAGACCCAGTACTTC.